The present T cell receptor (beta chain) was sequenced within a study of T cells after yellow fever vaccination. At the level of the study: SMART-Seq v4 Ultra Low Input prepared the low-cell-number fractions. Study-level findings and limits: Clones that expanded after primary vaccination mostly reappeared after the booster (around 96% CD4, approximately 89% CD8).

This clonotype was seen more than once but under ten times. Antigen specificity is unknown. TCRdb re-analysed the 5' RACE reads in MiXCR, keeping a single row per CDR3 protein. The sample has 200,000 to 300,000 distinct CDR3 sequences, 13% seen once. From germline, CDR1 is MNHEY and CDR2 SVGEGT. The CDR3 contains 13 residues. Trimming cost V 7 bases and J 5 bases, with 12 bases left between them. The input for sequencing was CD4+ T cells sorted from PBMCs, taken 45 days after the yellow fever booster vaccination. J is TRBJ2-1 and V is TRBV6-2 or TRBV6-3; a weak D match, TRBD2 (5 bases). The receptor was isolated from a man younger than 45 who received the YFV17D yellow fever vaccine. The CDR3 DNA sequence: TGTGCCAGCAAACGGGATGATCACAATGAGCAGTTCTTC. Encoded protein: CASKRDDHNEQFF.